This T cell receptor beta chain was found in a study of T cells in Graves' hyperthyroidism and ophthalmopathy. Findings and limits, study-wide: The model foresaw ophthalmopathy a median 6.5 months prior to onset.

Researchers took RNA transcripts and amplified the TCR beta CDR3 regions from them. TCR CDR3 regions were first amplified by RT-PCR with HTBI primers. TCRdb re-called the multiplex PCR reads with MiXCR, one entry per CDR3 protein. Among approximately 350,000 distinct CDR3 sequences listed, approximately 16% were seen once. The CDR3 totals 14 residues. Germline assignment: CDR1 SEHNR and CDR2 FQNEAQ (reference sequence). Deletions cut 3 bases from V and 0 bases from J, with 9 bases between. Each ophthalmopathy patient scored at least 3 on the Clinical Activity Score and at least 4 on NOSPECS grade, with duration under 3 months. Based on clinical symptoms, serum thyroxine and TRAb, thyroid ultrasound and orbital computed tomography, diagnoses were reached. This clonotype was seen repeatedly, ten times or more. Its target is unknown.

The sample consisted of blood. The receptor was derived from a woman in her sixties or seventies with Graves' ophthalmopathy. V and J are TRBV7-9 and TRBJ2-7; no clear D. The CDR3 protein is CASSLTDVSYEQYF. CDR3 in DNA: TGTGCCAGCAGCTTGACTGATGTCTCCTACGAGCAGTACTTC.